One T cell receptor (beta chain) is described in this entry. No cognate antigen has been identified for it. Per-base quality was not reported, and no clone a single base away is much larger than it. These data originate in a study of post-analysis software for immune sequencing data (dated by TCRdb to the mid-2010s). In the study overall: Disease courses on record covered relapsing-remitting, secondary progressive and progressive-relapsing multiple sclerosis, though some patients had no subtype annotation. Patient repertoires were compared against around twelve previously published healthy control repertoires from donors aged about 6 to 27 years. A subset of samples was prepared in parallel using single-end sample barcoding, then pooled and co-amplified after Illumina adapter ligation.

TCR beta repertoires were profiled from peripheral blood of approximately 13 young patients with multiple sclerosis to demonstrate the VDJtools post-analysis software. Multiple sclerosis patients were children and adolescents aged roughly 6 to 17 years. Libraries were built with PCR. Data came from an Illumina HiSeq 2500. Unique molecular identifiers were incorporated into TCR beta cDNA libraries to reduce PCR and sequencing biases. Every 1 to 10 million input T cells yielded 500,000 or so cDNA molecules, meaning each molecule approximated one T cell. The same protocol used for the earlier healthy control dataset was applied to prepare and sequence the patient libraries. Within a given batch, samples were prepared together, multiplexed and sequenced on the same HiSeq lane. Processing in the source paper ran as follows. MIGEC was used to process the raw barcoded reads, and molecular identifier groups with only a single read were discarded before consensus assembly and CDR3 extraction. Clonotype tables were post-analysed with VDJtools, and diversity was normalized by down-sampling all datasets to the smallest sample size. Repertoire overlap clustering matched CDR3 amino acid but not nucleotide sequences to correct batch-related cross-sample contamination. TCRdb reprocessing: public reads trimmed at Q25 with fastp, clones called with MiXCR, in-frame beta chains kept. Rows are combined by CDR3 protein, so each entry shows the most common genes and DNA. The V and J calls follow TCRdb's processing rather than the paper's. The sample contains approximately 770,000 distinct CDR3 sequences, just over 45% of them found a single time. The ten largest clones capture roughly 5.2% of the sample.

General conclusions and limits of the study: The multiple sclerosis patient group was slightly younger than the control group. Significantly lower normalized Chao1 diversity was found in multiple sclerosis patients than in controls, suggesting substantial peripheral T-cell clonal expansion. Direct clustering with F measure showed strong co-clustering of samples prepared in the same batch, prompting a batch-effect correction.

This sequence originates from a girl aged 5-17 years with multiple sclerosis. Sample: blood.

In nucleotides, the sequence is TGCAGTGCCCAACCGGGGGCGGGAGAAGGTCACGAGCAGTACTTC. Its product reads: CSAQPGAGEGHEQYF. Here the chain combines TRBV20-1 and TRBJ2-1, and TRBD2 may be the D gene, going by 7 matching bases. The J call may be faulty, since TRBJ2-7 better matches the DNA end. CDR1 DFQATT and CDR2 SNEGSKA are derived from the germline V gene (reference sequence). The CDR3 spans 15 residues, from the cysteine through the phenylalanine. Only the CDR3 portion is preserved as DNA: 45 bases, with reading frame beginning at the first base.